This T cell receptor (beta chain) was observed in a study of identical twins. Study outcomes and limitations: Without tracking the same donors, conclusions rested on cross-sectional statistical analysis.

Unique molecular identifiers were in the cDNA, with template-switch universal primer binding. TCRdb re-called the 5' RACE reads with MiXCR, one entry per CDR3 protein. The sample yields about 340,000 distinct CDR3 sequences, roughly an eighth seen once. This clonotype was seen at least ten times. Antigen: not known. CDR3 size: 15 residues. Germline CDR1 reads MGHRA; CDR2 reads YSYEKL. V was cut by 0 bases and J by 4 bases, with 10 bases left in between. This same sample was also part of a study on yellow fever vaccine responses in identical twins.

The sequencing sample was made of CD8+ T cells sorted from blood. V gene TRBV4-1 combines with J gene TRBJ2-1; D uncertain. This clonotype originated in a woman aged 18-30 years in good health. The CDR3 spells CASSQEVGFYNEQFF. CDR3 bases: TGCGCCAGCAGCCAAGAGGTGGGCTTTTACAATGAGCAGTTCTTC.